The rows below give T cell receptor beta chains drawn from one sample of a study of blood T cell repertoires in COVID-19. Repertoires were generated with immunoSEQ multiplex PCR, while TCRdb's copy carries only in-frame clones and drops some. This table holds under 200,000 clones, roughly 87% found once. Sequenced sample: PBMCs or T cells enriched from blood (not recorded which). Source of these receptors: a woman aged 50 to 60 who had recovered from COVID-19. The CDR3 runs from the conserved cysteine through the conserved F or W. A D gene is named only where the DNA matches it firmly. Rows may omit the clone size; those that give it use once, few, many or a size class.

cdr3_length: 15
v_call: TRBV7-9
clone_size: -
j_call: TRBJ1-2
d_call: -
cdr3_aa: CASSLAGASNYGYTF
cdr3_nt: TGTGCCAGCAGCTTAGCAGGGGCCTCTAACTATGGCTACACCTTC

cdr3_length: 15
v_call: TRBV28
clone_size: few
j_call: TRBJ1-1
d_call: TRBD1
cdr3_aa: CASSFGTDMNTEAFF
cdr3_nt: TGTGCCAGCAGTTTCGGGACAGACATGAACACTGAAGCTTTCTTT

cdr3_length: 15
v_call: TRBV28
clone_size: -
j_call: TRBJ2-1
d_call: TRBD2
cdr3_aa: CASRSGTSAYNEQFF
cdr3_nt: TGTGCCAGCAGGAGTGGGACTAGCGCCTACAATGAGCAGTTCTTC

cdr3_length: 13
v_call: TRBV2
clone_size: -
j_call: TRBJ2-3
d_call: -
cdr3_aa: CASSWIATDTQYF
cdr3_nt: TGTGCCAGCAGTTGGATAGCGACAGATACGCAGTATTTT

cdr3_length: 16
v_call: TRBV5-1
clone_size: -
j_call: TRBJ2-1
d_call: -
cdr3_aa: CASSLVATGLINEQFF
cdr3_nt: TGCGCCAGCAGCTTGGTGGCCACAGGGCTAATCAATGAGCAGTTCTTC

cdr3_length: 15
v_call: TRBV27
clone_size: -
j_call: TRBJ2-7
d_call: -
cdr3_aa: CASSSYRDLSGEQYF
cdr3_nt: TGTGCCAGCAGTTCCTACAGGGATCTCTCGGGAGAGCAGTACTTC

cdr3_length: 17
v_call: TRBV14
clone_size: -
j_call: TRBJ2-1
d_call: TRBD2
cdr3_aa: CASSQALVGRGNNEQFF
cdr3_nt: TGTGCCAGCAGCCAAGCTTTAGTTGGGCGGGGGAACAATGAGCAGTTCTTC

cdr3_length: 15
v_call: TRBV7-9
clone_size: -
j_call: TRBJ2-1
d_call: TRBD1
cdr3_aa: CASSFWGQGGLEQFF
cdr3_nt: TGTGCCAGCAGCTTTTGGGGACAGGGGGGACTTGAGCAGTTCTTC

cdr3_length: 20
v_call: TRBV18
clone_size: -
j_call: TRBJ2-2
d_call: TRBD2
cdr3_aa: CASSPLHLLAGGSNTGELFF
cdr3_nt: TGTGCCAGCTCACCACTTCACCTACTAGCGGGAGGGTCGAACACCGGGGAGCTGTTTTTT

cdr3_length: 18
v_call: TRBV5-1
clone_size: few
j_call: TRBJ2-1
d_call: TRBD2
cdr3_aa: CASSGTSGSVSSYNEQFF
cdr3_nt: TGCGCCAGCAGCGGGACTAGCGGGAGCGTTAGCTCCTACAATGAGCAGTTCTTC

cdr3_length: 12
v_call: TRBV4-2
clone_size: few
j_call: TRBJ1-6
d_call: -
cdr3_aa: CASSQPGTPLHF
cdr3_nt: TGTGCCAGCAGCCAACCCGGGACACCCCTCCACTTT

cdr3_length: 15
v_call: TRBV4-3
clone_size: -
j_call: TRBJ2-2
d_call: -
cdr3_aa: CASSQRDRGTGELFF
cdr3_nt: TGCGCCAGCAGCCAGCGCGATCGAGGCACCGGGGAGCTGTTTTTT

cdr3_length: 21
v_call: TRBV19
clone_size: -
j_call: TRBJ2-2
d_call: TRBD2
cdr3_aa: CASTTKRGASGTDTNTGELFF
cdr3_nt: TGTGCCAGTACCACCAAACGTGGGGCTAGCGGGACCGATACGAACACCGGGGAGCTGTTTTTT

cdr3_length: 16
v_call: TRBV4-2
clone_size: -
j_call: TRBJ2-5
d_call: -
cdr3_aa: CASSQDAGPEGETQYF
cdr3_nt: TGTGCCAGCAGCCAAGATGCAGGACCGGAGGGGGAGACCCAGTACTTC

cdr3_length: 19
v_call: TRBV6-2/TRBV6-3
clone_size: -
j_call: TRBJ1-5
d_call: TRBD1
cdr3_aa: CASSYTPGQRFLLNQPQHF
cdr3_nt: TGTGCCAGCAGTTACACCCCGGGACAGCGTTTTCTCCTCAATCAGCCCCAGCATTTT

cdr3_length: 16
v_call: TRBV7-2
clone_size: -
j_call: TRBJ2-7
d_call: -
cdr3_aa: CASSLSPAATTYEQYF
cdr3_nt: TGTGCCAGCAGCTTAAGTCCAGCGGCCACGACCTACGAGCAGTACTTC

cdr3_length: 15
v_call: TRBV5-1
clone_size: -
j_call: TRBJ2-7
d_call: TRBD2
cdr3_aa: CASSLSAGPSYEQYF
cdr3_nt: TGCGCCAGCAGCTTGTCAGCGGGGCCTTCCTACGAGCAGTACTTC

cdr3_length: 16
v_call: TRBV4-3
clone_size: -
j_call: TRBJ1-1
d_call: TRBD1
cdr3_aa: CASSQDLGTGASPAFF
cdr3_nt: TGCGCCAGCAGCCAAGATTTAGGAACAGGGGCCTCCCCGGCTTTCTTT

cdr3_length: 12
v_call: TRBV5-1
clone_size: -
j_call: TRBJ1-2
d_call: TRBD1
cdr3_aa: CASSSQGDGYTF
cdr3_nt: TGCGCCAGCAGCTCCCAGGGGGATGGCTACACCTTC

cdr3_length: 14
v_call: TRBV6-5
clone_size: -
j_call: TRBJ1-3
d_call: -
cdr3_aa: CASSRGTYGNTIYF
cdr3_nt: TGTGCCAGCAGTAGGGGGACATACGGAAACACCATATATTTT

cdr3_length: 11
v_call: TRBV19
clone_size: -
j_call: TRBJ1-1
d_call: -
cdr3_aa: CASTGGPRAFF
cdr3_nt: TGTGCCAGTACGGGGGGACCCAGAGCTTTCTTT

cdr3_length: 15
v_call: TRBV5-5
clone_size: -
j_call: TRBJ1-2
d_call: TRBD1
cdr3_aa: CASSLTRTGPYGYTF
cdr3_nt: TGTGCCAGCAGCTTGACCCGGACAGGTCCCTATGGCTACACCTTC

cdr3_length: 15
v_call: TRBV2
clone_size: -
j_call: TRBJ2-1
d_call: TRBD2
cdr3_aa: CASSAASGIVNEQFF
cdr3_nt: TGTGCCAGCAGTGCGGCTAGCGGGATTGTAAATGAGCAGTTCTTC

cdr3_length: 13
v_call: TRBV30
clone_size: -
j_call: TRBJ2-7
d_call: -
cdr3_aa: CALGAGVSYEQYF
cdr3_nt: TGTGCCCTGGGGGCAGGGGTCTCCTACGAGCAGTACTTC

cdr3_length: 16
v_call: TRBV11-3
clone_size: -
j_call: TRBJ1-3
d_call: TRBD1
cdr3_aa: CASSLESGQGAGTIYF
cdr3_nt: TGTGCCAGCAGCTTAGAATCGGGACAGGGGGCCGGCACCATATATTTT

cdr3_length: 15
v_call: TRBV19
clone_size: -
j_call: TRBJ2-7
d_call: -
cdr3_aa: CASSIDSQQSYEQYF
cdr3_nt: TGTGCCAGTAGTATAGACTCACAGCAGTCCTACGAGCAGTACTTC

cdr3_length: 15
v_call: TRBV5-1
clone_size: few
j_call: TRBJ1-1
d_call: -
cdr3_aa: CASRPSGQLDTEAFF
cdr3_nt: TGCGCCAGCAGACCTTCCGGTCAATTAGACACTGAAGCTTTCTTT

cdr3_length: 15
v_call: TRBV6-5
clone_size: -
j_call: TRBJ1-3
d_call: TRBD1
cdr3_aa: CASSSGTASGNTIYF
cdr3_nt: TGTGCCAGCAGTTCCGGGACAGCTTCTGGAAACACCATATATTTT

cdr3_length: 15
v_call: TRBV7-8
clone_size: -
j_call: TRBJ2-1
d_call: -
cdr3_aa: CASSLRGSSYNEQFF
cdr3_nt: TGTGCCAGCAGCTTAAGGGGGAGCTCCTACAATGAGCAGTTCTTC

cdr3_length: 13
v_call: TRBV2
clone_size: once
j_call: TRBJ2-1
d_call: -
cdr3_aa: CASSLYLYNEQFF
cdr3_nt: TGTGCCAGCAGTCTATATCTCTACAATGAGCAGTTCTTC

cdr3_length: 17
v_call: TRBV7-6
clone_size: -
j_call: TRBJ2-2
d_call: TRBD2
cdr3_aa: CASSPRLAGGFTGELFF
cdr3_nt: TGTGCCAGCAGTCCTCGACTAGCGGGAGGGTTCACCGGGGAGCTGTTTTTT

cdr3_length: 16
v_call: TRBV5-4
clone_size: -
j_call: TRBJ2-7
d_call: TRBD2
cdr3_aa: CASSSGLAGGSYEQYF
cdr3_nt: TGTGCCAGCAGCTCGGGACTAGCGGGAGGATCCTACGAGCAGTACTTC

cdr3_length: 12
v_call: TRBV29-1
clone_size: -
j_call: TRBJ2-1
d_call: -
cdr3_aa: CSADRVLNEQFF
cdr3_nt: TGCAGTGCGGACAGAGTTTTGAATGAGCAGTTCTTC

cdr3_length: 13
v_call: TRBV3-1/TRBV3-2
clone_size: -
j_call: TRBJ2-1
d_call: TRBD2
cdr3_aa: CASKRDYLDEQFF
cdr3_nt: TGTGCCAGCAAAAGGGACTACCTGGATGAGCAGTTCTTC

cdr3_length: 16
v_call: TRBV18
clone_size: -
j_call: TRBJ1-1
d_call: TRBD1
cdr3_aa: CASSPSKVDQGAEAFF
cdr3_nt: TGTGCCAGCTCACCATCGAAAGTCGATCAGGGGGCTGAAGCTTTCTTT

cdr3_length: 15
v_call: TRBV30
clone_size: -
j_call: TRBJ2-3
d_call: TRBD2
cdr3_aa: CAWRTPLAGEWTGYF
cdr3_nt: TGTGCCTGGAGGACACCCCTAGCGGGAGAGTGGACGGGGTATTTT

cdr3_length: 15
v_call: TRBV7-2
clone_size: -
j_call: TRBJ2-7
d_call: TRBD2
cdr3_aa: CASSPRGTSSYEQYF
cdr3_nt: TGTGCCAGCAGCCCCCGGGGGACTAGCTCCTACGAGCAGTACTTC

cdr3_length: 13
v_call: TRBV30
clone_size: once
j_call: TRBJ1-5
d_call: -
cdr3_aa: CAWSGSGDQPQHF
cdr3_nt: TGTGCCTGGAGTGGGTCAGGTGATCAGCCCCAGCATTTT

cdr3_length: 16
v_call: TRBV28
clone_size: few
j_call: TRBJ1-5
d_call: TRBD1
cdr3_aa: CASRADRDRSNQPQHF
cdr3_nt: TGTGCCAGCAGAGCCGATCGGGACAGAAGTAATCAGCCCCAGCATTTT